These 17 T cell receptor beta chains originate from one sample sequenced in a study of T cells in Graves' hyperthyroidism and ophthalmopathy. Amplification yielded TCR beta CDR3 regions, with RNA transcripts as the source. The HTBI set primed first-round TCR CDR3 RT-PCR. TCRdb redid the calling of the multiplex PCR reads with MiXCR, one entry per CDR3 protein. This repertoire shows some 570,000 distinct CDR3 sequences, over 12% found once; its top ten account for 7% to 9%. Specimen: blood. The receptors were gathered from a woman aged 18 to 35 with Graves' ophthalmopathy.

This clonotype was picked up many times. V gene TRBV2 combines with J gene TRBJ2-7; the D gene is possibly TRBD1 (6 bases). The germline V and J ends were trimmed by 6 bases and 6 bases, with 24 bases remaining between them. The germline CDR1 and CDR2 sequences are SNHLY and FYNNEI. The CDR3 runs 16 residues. The CDR3 DNA reads as TGTGCCAGCAGCTATCAGGGGTTACAAGCAGAAGCCGAGCAGTACTTC. It encodes CASSYQGLQAEAEQYF.

This clonotype was counted a few times. This rearrangement joins TRBV3-1 to TRBJ2-1; 7 bases line up with TRBD2. The CDR3 extends over 16 amino acids. Looked up from germline, CDR1 is LGHDT and CDR2 is YNNKEL (reference sequence). V shed 0 bases and J 3 bases; nucleotides not matched to a gene: 5. CDR3 sequence reads: CASSQDRAGFYNEQFF. The DNA for the CDR3 is TGTGCCAGCAGCCAAGATCGAGCGGGATTCTACAATGAGCAGTTCTTC.

This CDR3 reads CASSSPGLTYEQYF. The DNA for the CDR3 is TGTGCCAGCAGTTCCCCGGGACTTACCTACGAGCAGTACTTC. The chain uses TRBV5-6 and TRBJ2-7; TRBD2 might be the D (6 bases). The length of the CDR3 is 14 residues. The V gene's germline CDR1 is SGHDT and CDR2 YYEEEE. The V and J ends lost 5 bases and 2 bases respectively, with 14 bases between them.

This clonotype was counted at least ten times. This chain joins TRBV7-2 and TRBJ2-3; no definite D call. CDR1 SGHTA and CDR2 FQGNSA come from the germline V gene. The CDR3 runs 14 residues. Trimming took off 2 bases at V and 0 bases at J, with 6 bases between the two ends. The DNA for the CDR3 is TGTGCCAGCAGCTTACAAACTAGCACAGATACGCAGTATTTT. It encodes CASSLQTSTDTQYF.

The chain has TRBV5-5 and TRBJ2-7; D remains ambiguous. The V gene's germline CDR1 is SGHKS and CDR2 YYEKEE (reference sequence). The CDR3 loop spans 13 amino acids. With 2 bases removed from V and 5 bases from J, the gap between germline ends came to 11 bases. CDR3 protein: CASSLDPRHEQYF. The CDR3 region has the DNA TGTGCCAGCAGCTTAGACCCTCGGCACGAGCAGTACTTC.

The V call is TRBV2, the J call TRBJ2-1, with TRBD2 as a possible D gene (6 bases). The CDR3 consists of 14 residues. The germline gives CDR1 SNHLY, CDR2 FYNNEI. Trimming cost V 7 bases and J 8 bases, with 18 bases left between them. The CDR3 reads CASIAEAYVDEQFF. The CDR3, as DNA: TGTGCCAGCATAGCGGAGGCATATGTAGATGAGCAGTTCTTC.

To note about this clonotype: This clone may be a read error of a much larger clone one base away. The V gene is TRBV18, the J gene TRBJ1-1; the D is unclear. The germline V gene has CDR1 KGHSH and CDR2 LQKENI. The CDR3 covers 15 residues. V lost 0 bases and J lost 1, with 9 bases in between. CDR3 protein: CASSPPGRQNTEAFF. The DNA for the CDR3 is TGTGCCAGCTCACCACCGGGCAGGCAGAACACTGAAGCTTTCTTT.

This clonotype was observed a few times. This chain links TRBV7-9 with TRBJ1-4, with D unresolved. Trimming stripped 5 bases from V and 4 bases from J, with 5 bases between. Looked up from germline, CDR1 is SEHNR and CDR2 is FQNEAQ (reference sequence). The CDR3 is made up of 12 amino acids. CDR3 in amino acids: CASSPINEKLFF. CDR3 sequence (DNA): TGTGCCAGCAGCCCCATTAATGAAAAACTGTTTTTT.

This clonotype was detected many times. The chain carries TRBV7-2 and TRBJ2-4; 7 bases align to TRBD2. In germline, CDR1 is SGHTA, CDR2 FQGNSA. V shed 2 bases, J shed 1 base, and the junction held 8 bases outside the gene matches. This CDR3 contains 17 residues. CDR3 in DNA: TGTGCCAGCAGCTTACGCTGGAGGGAGGGCGCCAAAAACATTCAGTACTTC. It is translated as CASSLRWREGAKNIQYF.

This clonotype was seen only a few times. CDR3 loop: CASRVGGVSTGELFF. CDR3 nucleotide sequence: TGTGCCAGCAGGGTCGGTGGGGTTAGCACCGGGGAGCTGTTTTTT. This chain connects TRBV5-5 to TRBJ2-2; no reliable D call. This CDR3 is 15 amino acids long. V was clipped by 5 bases and J by 4 bases, with 15 bases between them. CDR1 and CDR2 (germline): SGHKS, YYEKEE (reference sequence).

The V call is TRBV6-5, the J call TRBJ2-1; 8 nucleotides line up with TRBD2. The CDR3 totals 15 residues. V trimming: 0 bases; J trimming: 8 bases; junction bases outside the gene matches: 6. In germline, CDR1 is MNHEY, CDR2 SVGAGI. CDR3 loop: CASSYSAGEGDEQFF. The CDR3, as DNA: TGTGCCAGCAGTTACTCAGCGGGAGAAGGAGATGAGCAGTTCTTC.

This clonotype was picked up many times. This rearrangement joins TRBV7-3 to TRBJ2-3; tentatively, D is TRBD1 or TRBD2 (6 bases each). The CDR3 runs 14 residues. Germline V lookup: CDR1 SGHTA, CDR2 FQGTGA. Trimming left V 1 base short and J 10 bases short, with 15 bases between. The CDR3 DNA sequence: TGTGCCAGCAGCTTAAAGGGGGGCGGGTTCTCGCAGTATTTT. Protein sequence: CASSLKGGGFSQYF.

This clonotype was seen a few times. DNA for the CDR3: TGTGCCAGCAGCTTATTAGCGGGAGTGAACAATGAGCAGTTCTTC. Its protein is CASSLLAGVNNEQFF. The chain recombines TRBV7-6 with TRBJ2-1, with 9 positions matching TRBD2. There are 15 residues in the CDR3. Unmatched junction bases numbered 4, after V lost 2 bases and J lost 5 bases. Germline lookup yields CDR1 SGHVS and CDR2 FNYEAQ.

At least ten counts were recorded for this clonotype. The chain is built from TRBV28 and TRBJ2-2; D may be TRBD2 (6 bases). Trimming took 4 bases from V and 6 from J, leaving 15 bases between them. The CDR3 sequence is 15 residues long. The germline V gene encodes CDR1 MDHEN and CDR2 SYDVKM. CDR3 nucleotide sequence: TGTGCCAGCAGTTCCTTCGCGGAGCGGGCCGGGGAGCTGTTTTTT. It is translated as CASSSFAERAGELFF.

The rearrangement uses TRBV7-9 and TRBJ1-4; D ambiguous. The CDR3 extends over 15 amino acids. Germline V gene data show CDR1 as SEHNR and CDR2 as FQNEAQ (reference sequence). The V and J ends lost 5 bases and 3 bases respectively, with 13 bases between them. CDR3 sequence: CASSNARDSNEKLFF. As DNA, the CDR3 is TGTGCCAGCAGCAACGCCCGGGATTCTAATGAAAAACTGTTTTTT.

There are a few counts of this clonotype. The chain links TRBV6-5 to TRBJ1-1; 8 bases fit TRBD1. The CDR3 is 15 residues long. The V and J ends lost 0 bases and 1 base, in that order; junction bases with no gene match: 1. Germline lookup yields CDR1 MNHEY and CDR2 SVGAGI. CDR3 loop: CASSYSDRANTEAFF. In DNA form, the CDR3 reads TGTGCCAGCAGTTACTCGGACAGGGCGAACACTGAAGCTTTCTTT.

In this sample, this clonotype turned up many times. The gene calls are TRBV7-9 and TRBJ2-7; 10 bases are shared with TRBD1. V gave up 1 base and J gave up 0 bases; unmatched junction bases: 9. From germline, CDR1 is SEHNR and CDR2 FQNEAQ (reference sequence). CDR3 size: 18 residues. The CDR3 DNA reads as TGTGCCAGCAGCTTAGTCCGTCCTGACAGGGGGCTCTCCTACGAGCAGTACTTC. Amino acids: CASSLVRPDRGLSYEQYF.